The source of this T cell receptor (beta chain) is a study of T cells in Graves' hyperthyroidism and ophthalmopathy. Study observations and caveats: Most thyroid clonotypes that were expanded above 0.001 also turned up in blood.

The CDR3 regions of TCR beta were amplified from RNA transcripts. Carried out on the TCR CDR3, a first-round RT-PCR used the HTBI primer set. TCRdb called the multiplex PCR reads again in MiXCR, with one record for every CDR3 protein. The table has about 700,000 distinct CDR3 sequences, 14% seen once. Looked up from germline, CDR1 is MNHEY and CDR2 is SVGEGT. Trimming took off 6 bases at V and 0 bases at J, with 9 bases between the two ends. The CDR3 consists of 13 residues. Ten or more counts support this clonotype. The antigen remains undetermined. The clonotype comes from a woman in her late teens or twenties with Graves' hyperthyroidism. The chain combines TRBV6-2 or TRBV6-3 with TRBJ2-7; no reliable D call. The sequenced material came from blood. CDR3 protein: CASRSGDSYEQYF. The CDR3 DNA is TGTGCCAGCAGATCAGGTGACTCCTACGAGCAGTACTTC.